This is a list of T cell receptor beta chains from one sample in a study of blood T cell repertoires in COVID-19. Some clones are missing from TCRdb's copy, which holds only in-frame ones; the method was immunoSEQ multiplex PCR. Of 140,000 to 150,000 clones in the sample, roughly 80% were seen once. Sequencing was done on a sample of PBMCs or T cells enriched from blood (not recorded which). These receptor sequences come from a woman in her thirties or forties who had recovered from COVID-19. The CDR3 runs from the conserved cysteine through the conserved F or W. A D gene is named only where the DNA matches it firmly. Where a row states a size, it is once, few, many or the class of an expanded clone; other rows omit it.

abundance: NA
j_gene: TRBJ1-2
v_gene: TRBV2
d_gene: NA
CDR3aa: CASSEQGRVYGYTF
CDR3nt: TGTGCCAGCAGTGAGCAGGGGCGTGTCTATGGCTACACCTTC

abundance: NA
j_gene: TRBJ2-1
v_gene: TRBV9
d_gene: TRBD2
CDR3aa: CASSFSGEVVF
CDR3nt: TGTGCCAGCAGCTTCAGCGGGGAGGTGGTCTTC

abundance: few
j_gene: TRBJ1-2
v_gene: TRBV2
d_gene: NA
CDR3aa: CASTNRNYGYTF
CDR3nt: TGTGCCAGCACGAACAGGAACTATGGCTACACCTTC

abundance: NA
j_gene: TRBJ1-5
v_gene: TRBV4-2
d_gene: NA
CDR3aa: CASSQDLRGYQPQHF
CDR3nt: TGTGCCAGCAGCCAAGATCTACGGGGGTATCAGCCCCAGCATTTT

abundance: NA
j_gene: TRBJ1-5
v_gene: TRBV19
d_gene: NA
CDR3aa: CATQASNQPQHF
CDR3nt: TGTGCCACACAGGCTAGCAATCAGCCCCAGCATTTT

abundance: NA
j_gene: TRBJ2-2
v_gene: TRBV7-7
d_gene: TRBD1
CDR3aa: CASRAGTGNTGELFF
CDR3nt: TGTGCTAGCAGGGCCGGGACAGGGAACACCGGGGAGCTGTTTTTT

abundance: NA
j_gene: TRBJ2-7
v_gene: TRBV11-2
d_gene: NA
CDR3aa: CASSSVIAHEQYF
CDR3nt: TGTGCCAGCAGCTCAGTAATTGCCCACGAGCAGTACTTC

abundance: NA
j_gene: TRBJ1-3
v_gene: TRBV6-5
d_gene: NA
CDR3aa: CASSYSASGNTIYF
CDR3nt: TGTGCCAGCAGTTACTCGGCCTCTGGAAACACCATATATTTT

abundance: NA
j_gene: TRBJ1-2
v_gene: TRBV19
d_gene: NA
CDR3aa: CASSTTRTATNYGYTF
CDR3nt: TGTGCCAGTAGTACAACACGGACAGCGACTAACTATGGCTACACCTTC

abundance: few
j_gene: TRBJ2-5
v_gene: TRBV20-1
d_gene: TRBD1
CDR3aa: CSASRQGETQYF
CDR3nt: TGCAGTGCTAGTAGACAGGGTGAGACCCAGTACTTC

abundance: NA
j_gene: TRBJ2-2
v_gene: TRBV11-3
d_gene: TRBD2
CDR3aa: CASSLVGTRGTGELFF
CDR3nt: TGTGCCAGCAGCTTAGTTGGGACTAGGGGGACCGGGGAGCTGTTTTTT

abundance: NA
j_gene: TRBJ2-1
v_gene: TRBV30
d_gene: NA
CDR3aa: CACVRDSYNEQFF
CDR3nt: TGTGCCTGCGTCCGGGATAGCTACAATGAGCAGTTCTTC